This paragraph covers one T cell receptor (beta chain) sequence. Its binding antigen is unknown. The input lacks base qualities; no much larger clone sits a single base away. Participants in the prospective study were aged about 18 to 95 years, lived in 20 to 25 United States geographic areas, and enrolled through a virtual design. In the prospective study, cohorts were assigned on the basis of participant-reported clinical history obtained from a screening survey and a study questionnaire. Recovered participants in ImmuneRACE Cohort 3 were defined as having two consecutive negative NP/OP PCR tests, clearance from a healthcare professional, or resolution of symptoms. In the prospective study, whole blood, serum and a nasopharyngeal or oropharyngeal swab were collected from each participant by mobile phlebotomists. Prospective study participants could optionally give additional blood draws and questionnaires over an approximately two-month period. Before DNA extraction, blood samples from the prospective study were shipped at room temperature or frozen.

Reading the germline V gene gives CDR1 ENHRY and CDR2 SYGVKD. Its CDR3 holds 15 amino acids, cysteine through phenylalanine. CDR3 DNA only is kept here, 45 bases in frame from base 1. Here V drops 0 bases and J drops 5 bases, and the junction holds 4 bases not matched to any gene. TCRbeta CDR3 regions were amplified from genomic DNA by means of the immunoSEQ Assay, a bias-controlled multiplex PCR. Per the authors' processing: The number of nucleated cells in each sample was estimated by amplification of reference gene primers within the assay. Sequence reads were collapsed and filtered to measure the absolute abundance of every unique TCRbeta CDR3 rearrangement. For each sample, productive Simpson clonality was calculated as the square root of Simpson's diversity index over productive rearrangements. TCRdb limited this immuneACCESS table to in-frame rearrangements with V and J called. A share of clones is missing; checked studies link under half to unresolved V genes, and the rest is unexplained. V and J calls and clone size come straight from that table; D and trimming were deduced from the DNA. The sample table contains some 270,000 clones; only one count was recorded for around 81% of them. Clones ranked in the top ten supply roughly 3.6% of the sample.

These data belong to a study of blood T cell repertoires in COVID-19 (dated by TCRdb to 2018 to 2020). In terms of the full investigation: The collaborator samples originated in the United States, Italy and Spain and spanned the acute and convalescent phases of COVID-19. The prospective study material was composed of cDNA or gDNA derived from T cells, B-cell-depleted T cells, or PBMCs. Deeply sampled blood TCRbeta repertoires from subjects exposed to, actively infected with, or recovered from COVID-19 were included in the dataset. The repertoires were made available in a free public database intended to serve as a resource for research on the immune response to SARS-CoV-2. Samples were obtained from the ongoing ImmuneRACE study (first 160 participants) and from roughly 1,300 subjects provided by 6 global collaborators. A de-identified subject ID, COVID-19 status, age in years and sex were almost always included in the sample metadata. HLA class I and class II types, where available, came from metadata supplied by the sample provider rather than from assay-based typing. Paper-wide results and their limitations: The quantity of clinical and demographic metadata differed by source and by participant and was supplied without curation.

Sequencing input: PBMCs or T cells enriched from blood (not recorded which). The receptor's source is a man over 45 who had recovered from COVID-19. The chain couples TRBV10-3 to TRBJ2-5, with 9 bases in between that match TRBD2. The nucleotide sequence is TGTGCCATCAGTGAGTCAAGCGGGGGGCTGGAGACCCAGTACTTC. This encodes CAISESSGGLETQYF.